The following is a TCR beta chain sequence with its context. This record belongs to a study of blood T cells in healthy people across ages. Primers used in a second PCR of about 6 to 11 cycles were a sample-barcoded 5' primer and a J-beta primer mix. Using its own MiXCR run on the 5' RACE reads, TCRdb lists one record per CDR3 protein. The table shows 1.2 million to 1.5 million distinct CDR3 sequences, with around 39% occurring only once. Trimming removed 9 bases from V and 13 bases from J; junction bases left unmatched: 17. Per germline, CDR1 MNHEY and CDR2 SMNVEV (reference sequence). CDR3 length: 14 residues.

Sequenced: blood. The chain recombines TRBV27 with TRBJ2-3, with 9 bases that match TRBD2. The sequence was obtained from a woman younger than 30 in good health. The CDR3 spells CASRASGVPPGEYF. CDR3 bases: TGTGCCAGTAGAGCTAGCGGGGTACCTCCCGGGGAGTATTTT.